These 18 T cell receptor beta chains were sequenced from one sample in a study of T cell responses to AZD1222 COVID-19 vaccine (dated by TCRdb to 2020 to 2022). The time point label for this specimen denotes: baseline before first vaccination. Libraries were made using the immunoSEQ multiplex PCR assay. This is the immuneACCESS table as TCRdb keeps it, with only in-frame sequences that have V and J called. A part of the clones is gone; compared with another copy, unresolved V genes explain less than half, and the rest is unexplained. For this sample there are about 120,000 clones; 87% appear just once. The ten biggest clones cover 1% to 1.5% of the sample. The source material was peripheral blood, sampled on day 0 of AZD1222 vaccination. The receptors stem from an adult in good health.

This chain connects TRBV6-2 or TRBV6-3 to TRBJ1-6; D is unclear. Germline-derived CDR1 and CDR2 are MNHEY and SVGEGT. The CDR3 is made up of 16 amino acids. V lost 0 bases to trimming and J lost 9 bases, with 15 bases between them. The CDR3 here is CASSYSALVGVSPLHF. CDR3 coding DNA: TGTGCCAGCAGTTACTCGGCGTTGGTAGGTGTTTCACCCCTCCACTTT.

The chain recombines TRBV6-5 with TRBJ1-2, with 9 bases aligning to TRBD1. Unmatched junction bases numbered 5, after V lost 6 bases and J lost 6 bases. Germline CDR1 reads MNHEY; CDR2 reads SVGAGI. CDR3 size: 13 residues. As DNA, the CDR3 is TGTGCCAGCAGACTACAGGGGGCACATGGCTACACCTTC. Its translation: CASRLQGAHGYTF.

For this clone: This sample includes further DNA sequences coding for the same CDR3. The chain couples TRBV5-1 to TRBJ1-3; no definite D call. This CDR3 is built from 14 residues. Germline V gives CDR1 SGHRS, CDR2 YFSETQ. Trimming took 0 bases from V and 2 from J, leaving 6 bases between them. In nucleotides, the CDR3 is TGCGCCAGCAGCTTGGCAGGCACTGGAAACACCATATATTTT. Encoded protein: CASSLAGTGNTIYF.

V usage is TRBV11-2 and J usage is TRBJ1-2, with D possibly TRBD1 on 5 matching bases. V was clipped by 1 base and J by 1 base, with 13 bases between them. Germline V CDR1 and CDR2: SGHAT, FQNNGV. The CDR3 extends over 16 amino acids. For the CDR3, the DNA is TGTGCCAGCAGCTTAGGAGACCGACAGCTTAACTATGGCTACACCTTC. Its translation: CASSLGDRQLNYGYTF.

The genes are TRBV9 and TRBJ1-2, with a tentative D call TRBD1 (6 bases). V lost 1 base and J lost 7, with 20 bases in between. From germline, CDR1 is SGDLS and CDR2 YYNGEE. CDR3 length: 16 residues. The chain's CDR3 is CASSVNRQVFEGGYTF. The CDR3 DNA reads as TGTGCCAGCAGCGTAAATAGACAGGTTTTCGAGGGTGGCTACACCTTC.

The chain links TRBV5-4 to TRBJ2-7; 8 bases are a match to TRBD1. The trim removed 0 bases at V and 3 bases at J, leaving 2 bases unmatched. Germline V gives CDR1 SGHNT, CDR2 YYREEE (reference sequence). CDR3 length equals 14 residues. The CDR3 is CASSLVGQGYEQYF. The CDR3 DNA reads TGTGCCAGCAGCTTGGTAGGACAGGGCTACGAGCAGTACTTC.

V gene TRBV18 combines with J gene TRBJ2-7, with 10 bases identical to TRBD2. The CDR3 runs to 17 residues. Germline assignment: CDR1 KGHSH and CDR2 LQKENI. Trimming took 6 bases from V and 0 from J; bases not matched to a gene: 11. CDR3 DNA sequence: TGTGCCAGCTCCGCCCCGGTCGGGACTAGCGACTCCTACGAGCAGTACTTC. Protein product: CASSAPVGTSDSYEQYF.

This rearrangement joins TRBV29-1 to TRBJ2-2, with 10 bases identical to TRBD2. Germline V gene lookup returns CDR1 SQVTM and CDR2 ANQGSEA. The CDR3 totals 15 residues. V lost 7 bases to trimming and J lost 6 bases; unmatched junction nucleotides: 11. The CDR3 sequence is CSAHLAGARAGELFF. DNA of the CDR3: TGCAGCGCACACCTAGCGGGGGCCCGCGCCGGGGAGCTGTTTTTT.

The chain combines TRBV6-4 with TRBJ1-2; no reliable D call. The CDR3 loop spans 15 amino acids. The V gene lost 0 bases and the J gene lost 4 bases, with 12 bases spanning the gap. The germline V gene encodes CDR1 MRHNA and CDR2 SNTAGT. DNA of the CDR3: TGTGCCAGCAGTGACTCAGGAAATCCTAGCTATGGCTACACCTTC. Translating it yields CASSDSGNPSYGYTF.

For the CDR3, the DNA is TGTGCCAGCAGTGACGTTCGGGACGAGCAGTACTTC. It specifies CASSDVRDEQYF. This chain uses TRBV6-2 or TRBV6-3 with TRBJ2-7; the D is unclear. Trimming took 5 bases from V and 5 from J, leaving 10 bases between them. Germline V lookup: CDR1 MNHEY, CDR2 SVGEGT. The CDR3 is 12 residues long.

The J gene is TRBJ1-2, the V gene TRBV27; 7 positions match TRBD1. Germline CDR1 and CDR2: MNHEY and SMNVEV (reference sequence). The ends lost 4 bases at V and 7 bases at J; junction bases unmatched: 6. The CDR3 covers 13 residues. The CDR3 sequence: CASSSTGPGGYTF. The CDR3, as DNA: TGTGCCAGCAGTTCGACAGGGCCGGGTGGCTACACCTTC.

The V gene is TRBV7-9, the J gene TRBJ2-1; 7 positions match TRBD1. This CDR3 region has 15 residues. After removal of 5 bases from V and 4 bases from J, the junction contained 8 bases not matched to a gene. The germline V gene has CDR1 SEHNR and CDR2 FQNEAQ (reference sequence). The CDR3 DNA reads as TGTGCCAGCAGCACAGGGGCACAGGCGTACAATGAGCAGTTCTTC. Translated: CASSTGAQAYNEQFF.

CDR3 loop: CSVELQAAQHF. Here the CDR3 DNA reads TGCAGCGTTGAGTTGCAGGCAGCCCAGCATTTT. The chain couples TRBV29-1 to TRBJ1-5; the D is unclear. This CDR3 contains 11 residues. V lost 3 bases, J lost 11 bases, and 11 bases lay in between. CDR1 and CDR2 from the germline V gene are SQVTM and ANQGSEA.

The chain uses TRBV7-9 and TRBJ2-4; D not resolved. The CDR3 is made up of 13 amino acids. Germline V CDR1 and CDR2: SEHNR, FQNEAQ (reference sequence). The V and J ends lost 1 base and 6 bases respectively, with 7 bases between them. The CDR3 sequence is CASSLGELNIQYF. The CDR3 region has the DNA TGTGCCAGCAGCTTAGGGGAATTAAACATTCAGTACTTC.

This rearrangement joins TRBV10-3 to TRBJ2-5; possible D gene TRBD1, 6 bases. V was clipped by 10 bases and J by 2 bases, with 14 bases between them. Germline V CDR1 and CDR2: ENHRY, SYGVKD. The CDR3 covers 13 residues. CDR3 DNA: TGTGCCACCCGGACAGTCACTCAAGAGACCCAGTACTTC. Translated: CATRTVTQETQYF.

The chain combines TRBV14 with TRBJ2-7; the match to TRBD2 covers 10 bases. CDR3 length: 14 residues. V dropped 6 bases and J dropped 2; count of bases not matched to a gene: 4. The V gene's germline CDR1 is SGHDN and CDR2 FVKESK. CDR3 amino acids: CASSQSGGAYEQYF. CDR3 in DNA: TGTGCCAGCAGTCAGAGCGGGGGGGCCTACGAGCAGTACTTC.

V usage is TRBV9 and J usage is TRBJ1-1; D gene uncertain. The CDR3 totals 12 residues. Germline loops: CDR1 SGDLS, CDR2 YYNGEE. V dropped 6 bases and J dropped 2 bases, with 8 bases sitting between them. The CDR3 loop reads CASTGSNTEAFF. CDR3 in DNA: TGTGCCAGCACAGGCTCCAACACTGAAGCTTTCTTT. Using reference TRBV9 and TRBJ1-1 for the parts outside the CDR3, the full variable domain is DSGVTQTPKHLITATGQRVTLRCSPRSGDLSVYWYQQSLDQGLQFLIQYYNGEERAKGNILERFSAQQFPDLHSELNLSSLELGDSALYFCASTGSNTEAFFGQGTRLTVV.

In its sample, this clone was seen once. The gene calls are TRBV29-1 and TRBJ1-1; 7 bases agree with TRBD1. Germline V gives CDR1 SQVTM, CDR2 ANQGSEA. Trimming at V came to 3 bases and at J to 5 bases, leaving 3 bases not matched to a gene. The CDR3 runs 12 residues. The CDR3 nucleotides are TGCAGCGTTGACAGGGGGAGAACTGAAGCTTTCTTT. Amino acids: CSVDRGRTEAFF.